The TCR beta chain under discussion was sequenced for a study of blood T cell repertoires in COVID-19. At the level of the study: Material from acute and convalescent COVID-19 was sourced from the United States, Italy and Spain. Sample material is recorded as cDNA or gDNA derived from T cells, B-cell-depleted T cells, or PBMCs.

Germline assignment: CDR1 SGHNT and CDR2 YYREEE (reference sequence). The trim removed 4 bases at V and 4 bases at J, leaving 7 bases unmatched. CDR3 length: 15 residues. Per the original data handling: Using reference gene primer amplification, nucleated cell counts were estimated. Repertoires were generated with immunoSEQ multiplex PCR, while TCRdb's copy carries only in-frame clones and drops some. D and trimming come from the DNA, and the V and J calls and clone size come from that table. The data show around 91,000 clones, around 85% seen once. Sequencing was performed on peripheral blood. This sequence joins TRBV5-4 and TRBJ2-2; TRBD1 aligns across 7 bases. The source of this sequence is a human donor in a cohort sampled during active COVID-19. In DNA, the CDR3 is TGTGCCAGCAGCGGAACAGGGGTGGGCACCGGGGAGCTGTTTTTT. Translation gives CASSGTGVGTGELFF.